The clone carrying this T cell receptor (beta chain) was detected a few times. Its cognate antigen is unknown. CDR1 is LGHNA and CDR2 is YNFKEQ in the germline V gene. This CDR3 is built from 14 residues. V was pared by 0 bases and J by 3 bases, with 9 bases between. Clones were sequenced by immunoSEQ multiplex PCR, and TCRdb holds only the in-frame ones, with some missing. There are about 120,000 clones in the sample; 80% to 90% occur only once, and approximately 4% lies in the top ten. The data originate from a study of T cell responses to AZD1222 COVID-19 vaccine. The study, taken as a whole, reports: Reports say nearly half of spike-specific TCRs go after unmutated variant regions. Elevations in Spike-specific TCR breadth and depth followed administration of two AZD1222 doses.

Sample: peripheral blood, taken on day 0 of MenACWY control vaccination. This chain joins TRBV4-2 and TRBJ2-7, with D possibly matching TRBD1 (5 bases). This receptor was obtained from an adult in good health. CDR3 protein: CASSQDGDSYEQYF. CDR3 sequence (DNA): TGTGCCAGCAGCCAAGATGGAGACAGCTACGAGCAGTACTTC.